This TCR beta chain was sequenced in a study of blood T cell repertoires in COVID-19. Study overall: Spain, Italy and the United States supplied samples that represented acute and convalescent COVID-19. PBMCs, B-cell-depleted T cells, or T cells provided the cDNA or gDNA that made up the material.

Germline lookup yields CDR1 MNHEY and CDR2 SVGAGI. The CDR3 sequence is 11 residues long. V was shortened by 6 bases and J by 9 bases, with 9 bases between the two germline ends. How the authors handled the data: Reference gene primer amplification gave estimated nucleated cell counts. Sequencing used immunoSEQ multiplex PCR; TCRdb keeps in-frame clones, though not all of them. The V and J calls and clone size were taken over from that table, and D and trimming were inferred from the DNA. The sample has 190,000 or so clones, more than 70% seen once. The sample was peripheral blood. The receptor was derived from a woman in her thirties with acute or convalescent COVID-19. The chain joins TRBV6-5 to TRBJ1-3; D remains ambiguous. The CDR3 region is CASSYGGTIYF. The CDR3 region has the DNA TGTGCCAGCAGCTACGGAGGCACCATATATTTT.